The clone carrying this T cell receptor (beta chain) appeared many times. The same CDR3 can be traced to other DNA sequences in this sample. This record comes from a study of blood T cell repertoires in COVID-19. Study overall: T cells, B-cell-depleted T cells, or PBMCs provided the cDNA or gDNA that served as material.

In the original processing: Cell counts per sample came from amplifying reference gene primers. Libraries were prepared by immunoSEQ multiplex PCR; TCRdb keeps only in-frame clonotypes and omits some of them. V, J and clone size reflect that table, while D and trimming were determined from the DNA. The data show roughly 300,000 clones, 80% to 90% seen once. Trimming removed 2 bases at V and 4 bases at J, with 5 bases between. CDR3 size: 12 residues. CDR1 MDHEN and CDR2 SYDVKM come from the germline V gene. Sequenced input: PBMCs or T cells enriched from blood (not recorded which). V usage is TRBV28 and J usage is TRBJ1-2; no firm D call. The source of this sequence is a woman aged 40 to 50 with acute COVID-19. Written as DNA, the CDR3 is TGTGCCAGCAGTTTAAGAGGCTATGGCTACACCTTC. Residues: CASSLRGYGYTF.